This T cell receptor beta chain was captured by sequencing in a study of blood T cell repertoires in COVID-19. Study-level background: Collection of acute and convalescent COVID-19 samples took place in the United States, Italy and Spain. PBMCs, B-cell-depleted T cells, or T cells were the source of the cDNA or gDNA that made up the material.

The CDR3 length is 16 residues. Germline V gives CDR1 MNHNY, CDR2 SVGAGI (reference sequence). V was pared by 2 bases and J by 0 bases, with 4 bases of the junction left unmatched. As processed by the authors: Cell counts per sample came from amplifying reference gene primers. Libraries were prepared by immunoSEQ multiplex PCR; TCRdb keeps only in-frame clonotypes and omits some of them. D and trimming were read from the DNA, whereas the V and J calls and clone size are those reported in that table. The data show 25,000 to 35,000 clones, nearly 90% seen once. Sequenced input: peripheral blood. The chain uses TRBV6-6 and TRBJ2-5, with TRBD2 matching 9 bases. The TCR comes from a human donor with acute or convalescent COVID-19. The donor label of this sample is uncertain. The CDR3 DNA follows: TGTGCCAGCAGTTACGGATTAGCGGGGGACCAAGAGACCCAGTACTTC. This sequence encodes CASSYGLAGDQETQYF.